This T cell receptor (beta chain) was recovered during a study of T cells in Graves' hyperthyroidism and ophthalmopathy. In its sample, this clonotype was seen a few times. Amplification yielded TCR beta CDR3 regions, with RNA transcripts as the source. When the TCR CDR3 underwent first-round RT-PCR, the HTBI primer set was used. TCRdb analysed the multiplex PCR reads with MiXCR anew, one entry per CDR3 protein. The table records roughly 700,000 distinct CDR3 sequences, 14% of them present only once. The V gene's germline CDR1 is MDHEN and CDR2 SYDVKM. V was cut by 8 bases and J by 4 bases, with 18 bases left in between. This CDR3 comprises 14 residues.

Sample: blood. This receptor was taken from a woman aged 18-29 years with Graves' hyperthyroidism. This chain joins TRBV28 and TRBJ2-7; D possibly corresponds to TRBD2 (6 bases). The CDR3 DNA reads TGTGCCAGCCGGGACGGGACGGAGGGTTACGAGCAGTACTTC. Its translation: CASRDGTEGYEQYF.